The T cell receptor (beta chain) described here comes from a study of T cell repertoires in cytomegalovirus infection. On the study more broadly: Indications came from public TCR beta signatures; they pointed to CMV infection and to a matching HLA type.

To note about this clonotype: Its antigen is undetermined.

Broader study findings: Cumulated frequencies of public TCR beta families served to identify carriers of CMV plus the relevant HLA. The ex vivo response was dominated by HLA-C-restricted CMV-specific TCR beta clonotypes.

CDR1 is MNHEY, CDR2 SMNVEV, per germline (reference sequence). V was pared by 5 bases and J by 8 bases, with 15 bases between. The CDR3 totals 14 residues. MiXCR was run by TCRdb on the reads, yielding one entry per CDR3 protein. The table shows about 680,000 distinct CDR3 sequences, with 20% to 25% occurring only once. This chain uses TRBV27 with TRBJ1-4, with a possible D match to TRBD1 (6 bases). The sequencing sample was made of CD8+ T cells from PBMCs. The receptor was isolated from a human donor in good health (CMV status not recorded). Some clones in this sample may be carry-over from other donors' samples. The DNA for the CDR3 is TGTGCCAGCAGTCCACAGGGAAGTGGGGAAAAACTGTTTTTT. Protein: CASSPQGSGEKLFF. The full variable domain, with the rest looked up from reference TRBV27 and TRBJ1-4, is EAQVTQNPRYLITVTGKKLTVTCSQNMNHEYMSWYRQDPGLGLRQIYYSMNVEVTDKGDVPEGYKVSRKEKRNFPLILESPSPNQTSLYFCASSPQGSGEKLFFGSGTQLSVL.